These 23 T cell receptor beta chains were all obtained from the same sample, sequenced in a study of CD8 T cells in Susac syndrome (dated by TCRdb to between 2017 and 2020). Library creation used the immunoSEQ multiplex PCR assay. RNA was extracted with the RNeasy kit and about 0.5 to 1 ug was reverse transcribed using random hexamers. Using fastp at Q25 and MiXCR, TCRdb reprocessed the public reads and kept productive beta chains. All rows with the same CDR3 protein become a single entry with the most common DNA and genes. The sample includes roughly 120,000 distinct CDR3 sequences, with just over 90% observed a single time. The biggest ten clones account for roughly 0.3% of the sample. The sequenced material came from CD8+ T cells from PBMCs. These receptors all stem from a human donor with multiple sclerosis.

The CDR3, as DNA: TGTGCCAGCAGCCAAGAGCAGGGCTACTACGAGCAGTACTTC. Protein sequence: CASSQEQGYYEQYF. The V and J genes are TRBV3-1 and TRBJ2-7; tentatively, D is TRBD1 (5 bases). Germline values: CDR1 LGHDT, CDR2 YNNKEL (reference sequence). V was clipped by 0 bases and J by 3 bases, with 9 bases between them. The CDR3 runs 14 residues.

This rearrangement joins TRBV12-3 or TRBV12-4 to TRBJ1-3; D perhaps matches TRBD1 (5 bases). Between the trimmed V and J ends, which lost 6 bases and 1 base, there was a span of 25 bases. The CDR3 contains 19 residues. The CDR3 DNA follows: TGTGCCAGCAGCCCGGGGTGGGGCAGGGAAGTAGGATCTGGAAACACCATATATTTT. Encoded protein: CASSPGWGREVGSGNTIYF.

This sequence joins TRBV2 and TRBJ1-5; no clear D gene. The ends were cut back, 2 bases at V and 3 bases at J, with 8 bases in the middle. Germline V gene data show CDR1 as SNHLY and CDR2 as FYNNEI. This CDR3 is 14 amino acids long. CDR3 sequence reads: CASSEKAYNQPQHF. The CDR3 DNA sequence: TGTGCCAGCAGTGAAAAGGCGTACAATCAGCCCCAGCATTTT.

The gene calls are TRBV9 and TRBJ1-3, with 7 bases identical to TRBD1. CDR1 SGDLS and CDR2 YYNGEE come from the germline V gene. This CDR3 is 15 amino acids long. Trimming took 0 bases from V and 4 from J; bases not matched to a gene: 4. The CDR3 nucleotides are TGTGCCAGCAGCGTAGGACAGGGATCGGGAAACACCATATATTTT. Its translation is CASSVGQGSGNTIYF. The full variable domain, its missing parts supplied by reference TRBV9 and TRBJ1-3, is DSGVTQTPKHLITATGQRVTLRCSPRSGDLSVYWYQQSLDQGLQFLIQYYNGEERAKGNILERFSAQQFPDLHSELNLSSLELGDSALYFCASSVGQGSGNTIYFGEGSWLTVV.

The chain has TRBV5-1 and TRBJ1-1; TRBD1 is a possible D gene (5 bases). The V end lost 4 bases, the J end lost 1 base, and 11 bases lay between the germline ends. The CDR3 is 14 residues long. CDR1 and CDR2 from the germline V gene are SGHRS and YFSETQ. CDR3 amino acids: CASSPKTANTEAFF. As DNA, the CDR3 is TGCGCCAGCAGCCCCAAGACAGCGAACACTGAAGCTTTCTTT. Full variable domain (remainder filled in from reference TRBV5-1 and TRBJ1-1): KAGVTQTPRYLIKTRGQQVTLSCSPISGHRSVSWYQQTPGQGLQFLFEYFSETQRNKGNFPGRFSGRQFSNSRSEMNVSTLELGDSALYLCASSPKTANTEAFFGQGTRLTVV.

This chain links TRBV12-5 with TRBJ1-1; D not resolved. The CDR3 length is 13 residues. The germline V gene has CDR1 LGHNT and CDR2 FRNRAP. V shed 2 bases and J shed 4 bases, with 8 bases lying between them. This chain's CDR3 is CASGLPIVTEAFF. The CDR3 region has the DNA TGTGCTAGTGGTTTGCCGATTGTCACTGAAGCTTTCTTT.

The rearrangement joins TRBV7-2 to TRBJ2-7, with 10 bases that match TRBD2. Germline CDR1 is SGHTA and CDR2 is FQGNSA. This CDR3 is built from 16 residues. Trimming removed 2 bases from V and 7 bases from J; junction bases left unmatched: 11. In DNA, the CDR3 is TGTGCCAGCAGCTTAAGGGGGTCTAGCGGGGGTGAGGAGCAGTACTTC. This sequence encodes CASSLRGSSGGEEQYF.

This chain joins TRBV10-2 and TRBJ1-1; no reliable D call. V shed 3 bases and J shed 2 bases, with 10 bases lying between them. The CDR3 has 14 amino acids. Germline assignment: CDR1 WSHSY and CDR2 SAAADI. The CDR3 bases are TGCGCCAGCAGTGACCCCGGGGATAACACTGAAGCTTTCTTT. It encodes CASSDPGDNTEAFF.

The chain has TRBV7-8 and TRBJ1-5, with D maybe TRBD1 (5 bases). The length of the CDR3 is 15 residues. Germline lookup yields CDR1 SGHVS and CDR2 FQNEAQ. V shed 4 bases and J shed 0 bases, with 10 bases lying between them. The CDR3 protein is CASSSGTGSNQPQHF. The CDR3 bases are TGTGCCAGCAGCTCGGGGACCGGTAGCAATCAGCCCCAGCATTTT.

The chain employs TRBV24-1 and TRBJ2-1, with D unresolved. V was trimmed by 7 bases and J by 8 bases, leaving 14 bases between them. The length of the CDR3 is 13 residues. Germline CDR1 and CDR2: KGHDR and SFDVKD. The CDR3 DNA reads as TGTGCCACCAGCCCTCGCAGGCTGGATGAGCAGTTCTTC. Amino acid sequence: CATSPRRLDEQFF.

V gene TRBV28 combines with J gene TRBJ1-4, with TRBD1 identical over 8 bases. CDR1 MDHEN and CDR2 SYDVKM come from the germline V gene. The CDR3 has 16 residues. The V gene end was trimmed by 6 bases and the J gene end by 6 bases; junction bases not matched to a gene: 12. The CDR3, as DNA: TGTGCCAGCAGCTCTCGGTGGACAGGGTGGGATGAAAAACTGTTTTTT. This sequence encodes CASSSRWTGWDEKLFF.

V usage is TRBV24-1 and J usage is TRBJ2-2, with D tentatively TRBD1 (6 bases). The CDR3 consists of 13 residues. In germline, CDR1 is KGHDR, CDR2 SFDVKD. V lost 10 bases, J lost 1 base, and 9 bases lay in between. The CDR3 region has the DNA TGTGCCACAACGGACAGGAACACCGGGGAGCTGTTTTTT. Translation: CATTDRNTGELFF.

V is TRBV12-3 or TRBV12-4 and J is TRBJ1-2, with 7 bases matching TRBD1. Trimming cost V 6 bases and J 5 bases; bases outside gene matches: 3. CDR3 length: 12 residues. The CDR3 DNA follows: TGTGCCAGCAGCACAGGGGTTTATGGCTACACCTTC. It translates to CASSTGVYGYTF.

The gene calls are TRBV7-3 and TRBJ2-5; perhaps D is TRBD1 or TRBD2 (5 bases each). Germline CDR1 SGHTA, CDR2 FQGTGA. This CDR3 is built from 13 residues. V was shortened by 5 bases and J by 5 bases, with 12 bases between the two germline ends. CDR3 DNA sequence: TGTGCCAGCAGCACTAGGGGCCGGGAGACCCAGTACTTC. Its protein product is CASSTRGRETQYF.

The chain carries TRBV30 and TRBJ2-2; D remains ambiguous. Germline lookup yields CDR1 GTSNPN and CDR2 SVGIG (reference sequence). V shed 0 bases and J shed 8 bases, with 7 bases lying between them. The CDR3 spans 12 residues. As DNA, the CDR3 is TGTGCCTGGAGTGTACGAAGGGGGGAGCTGTTTTTT. This gives the protein CAWSVRRGELFF.

The chain carries TRBV12-3 or TRBV12-4 and TRBJ2-3; 8 bases are shared with TRBD2. J lost 6 bases, V lost 5 bases, and 16 bases had no gene match. This CDR3 has 17 amino acids. The CDR3 loop reads CASSPYRGSGVSDTQYF. CDR3 nucleotides: TGTGCCAGCAGTCCCTATCGTGGTAGCGGGGTGTCGGATACGCAGTATTTT.

This clonotype came up once. The genes are TRBV3-1 and TRBJ2-7; tentative D call: TRBD1 (6 bases). Germline CDR1 is LGHDT and CDR2 is YNNKEL (reference sequence). Between the trimmed V and J ends, which lost 3 bases and 1 base, there was a span of 16 bases. The CDR3 consists of 16 residues. Here the CDR3 DNA reads TGTGCCAGCAGCCAGGACGACAGGAGGAGTTCCTACGAGCAGTACTTC. This gives the protein CASSQDDRRSSYEQYF.

The V gene is TRBV27, the J gene TRBJ2-1; D unresolved. The CDR3 consists of 12 residues. V dropped 3 bases and J dropped 6 bases, with 6 bases sitting between them. Germline lookup yields CDR1 MNHEY and CDR2 SMNVEV (reference sequence). The CDR3 DNA reads TGTGCCAGCAGTTTTAGTACCAATGAGCAGTTCTTC. This translates into CASSFSTNEQFF.

The rearrangement uses TRBV6-6 and TRBJ2-7; TRBD1 agrees at 7 bases. The trim removed 2 bases at V and 4 bases at J, leaving 5 bases unmatched. CDR1 is MNHNY, CDR2 SVGAGI, per germline (reference sequence). CDR3 length: 14 residues. This chain's CDR3 is CASSYQGEGYEQYV. For the CDR3, the DNA is TGTGCCAGCAGTTACCAGGGGGAAGGATACGAGCAGTACGTC.

This sequence joins TRBV2 and TRBJ2-2; TRBD2 agrees at 14 bases. Germline-derived CDR1 and CDR2 are SNHLY and FYNNEI. The CDR3 is 20 amino acids. V dropped 4 bases and J dropped 6; count of bases not matched to a gene: 16. The CDR3 region is CASSGYSGGTSGRVAGELFF. In nucleotides, the CDR3 is TGTGCCAGCAGTGGTTACTCCGGCGGGACTAGCGGGAGAGTAGCCGGGGAGCTGTTTTTT.

The J gene is TRBJ2-7, the V gene TRBV4-1; no definite D call. Germline assignment: CDR1 MGHRA and CDR2 YSYEKL. The CDR3 has 12 residues. Trimming took off 0 bases at V and 7 bases at J, with 7 bases between the two ends. CDR3 bases: TGCGCCAGCAGCCAAGATTATGGGGAGCAGTACTTC. Protein product: CASSQDYGEQYF.

Remarks on this clonotype: Sequence at one end of the junction differs from germline and may be a read error. The chain carries TRBV4-1 and TRBJ2-7; D unresolved. Germline V gives CDR1 MGHRA, CDR2 YSYEKL. The CDR3 extends over 13 amino acids. This CDR3 is CASSQGQTYEQYF. The CDR3 DNA reads TGTGCCAGCAGCCAAGGGCAGACTTACGAGCAGTACTTC.

This rearrangement joins TRBV12-3 or TRBV12-4 to TRBJ1-3; D perhaps matches TRBD1 (6 bases). The V end was cut by 3 bases, the J end by 0 bases, with 21 bases between. The CDR3 sequence is 19 residues long. The CDR3 DNA reads as TGTGCCAGCAGTTTCCGCCTATGGGGGCCGTTTAACTCTGGAAACACCATATATTTT. Translation gives CASSFRLWGPFNSGNTIYF.